This record looks at one T cell receptor (beta chain) sequence and its context. The entry originates in a study of T cells in Graves' hyperthyroidism and ophthalmopathy. In the study overall: Peripheral blood specimens were obtained at initial diagnosis, prior to any treatment.

Blood was sampled at initial diagnosis of hyperthyroidism, prior to onset of any ophthalmopathy symptoms. Template material for amplifying TCR beta CDR3 regions consisted of RNA transcripts. TCR CDR3 regions were first amplified by RT-PCR with HTBI primers. TCRdb processed the multiplex PCR reads anew with MiXCR; each CDR3 protein has one entry. This table has roughly 500,000 distinct CDR3 sequences, 11% to 15% appearing once. CDR1 SGHTA and CDR2 FQGNSA come from the germline V gene. The CDR3 runs 16 residues. V lost 1 base and J 6 bases, leaving 16 bases between the germline ends. The J gene is TRBJ2-1, the V gene TRBV7-2; D may be TRBD1 (6 bases). This receptor was taken from a young woman with Graves' hyperthyroidism that later progressed to Graves' ophthalmopathy. Specimen: blood. CDR3: CASSLEMASRGNEQFF. The CDR3 region has the DNA TGTGCCAGCAGCTTAGAGATGGCTAGCAGGGGCAATGAGCAGTTCTTC. Full variable domain (outside the CDR3, taken from reference TRBV7-2 and TRBJ2-1): GAGVSQSPSNKVTEKGKDVELRCDPISGHTALYWYRQSLGQGLEFLIYFQGNSAPDKSGLPSDRFSAERTGGSVSTLTIQRTQQEDSAVYLCASSLEMASRGNEQFFGPGTRLTVL.